The present entry profiles one TCR beta chain with its context. No antigen is known for it. This CDR3 contains 13 residues. Germline lookup yields CDR1 SEHNR and CDR2 FQNEAQ (reference sequence). V gave up 6 bases and J gave up 8 bases, with 14 bases separating them. This entry is derived from a study of T cell responses to AZD1222 COVID-19 vaccine. Study-wide background: Pooled together were second doses at about 4 or about 12 weeks.

Here immunoSEQ multiplex PCR was the method, and the copy in TCRdb shows in-frame clones only, minus some. The data contain about 99,000 clones, nearly 95% of them seen just once; the ten biggest clones take up about 5%. Findings and caveats of the study: Seropositive status at baseline applied to only five or six AZD1222 recipients. Donor demographics were predominantly white British with a female majority; clonal diversity may be underestimated. Reportedly, nearly half the spike-specific TCRs target unmutated variant regions.

The rearrangement links TRBV7-9 to TRBJ2-1; D gene uncertain. This sample comprised peripheral blood, obtained on day 0 of AZD1222 vaccination. The TCR sequence derives from an adult in good health. CDR3 region: CASRFSGLDEQFF. CDR3 DNA sequence: TGTGCCAGCAGGTTCTCGGGTTTAGATGAGCAGTTCTTC.